This T cell receptor beta chain was recorded in a study of blood T cell repertoires in COVID-19. Study processing details: Amplification of reference gene primers was used by the study to estimate nucleated cell counts. The protocol was immunoSEQ multiplex PCR, while the TCRdb copy is restricted to in-frame clones and leaves out a portion. For V, J and clone size, that table is used; D and trimming come from the DNA. The sample holds about 63,000 clones, over 75% seen once. Sequenced input: peripheral blood. The TCR was taken from a man in his sixties with COVID-19, enrolled during active disease.

The CDR3 nucleotides are TGTGCCAGCAGCTTAGAACGGTTGCTAGCGGGGACCCAGTACTTC. It is translated as CASSLERLLAGTQYF. The V and J genes are TRBV7-2 and TRBJ2-5; 8 bases match TRBD2. Germline V gene data show CDR1 as SGHTA and CDR2 as FQGNSA. There are 15 residues in the CDR3. Unmatched junction bases numbered 8, after V lost 1 base and J lost 7 bases.